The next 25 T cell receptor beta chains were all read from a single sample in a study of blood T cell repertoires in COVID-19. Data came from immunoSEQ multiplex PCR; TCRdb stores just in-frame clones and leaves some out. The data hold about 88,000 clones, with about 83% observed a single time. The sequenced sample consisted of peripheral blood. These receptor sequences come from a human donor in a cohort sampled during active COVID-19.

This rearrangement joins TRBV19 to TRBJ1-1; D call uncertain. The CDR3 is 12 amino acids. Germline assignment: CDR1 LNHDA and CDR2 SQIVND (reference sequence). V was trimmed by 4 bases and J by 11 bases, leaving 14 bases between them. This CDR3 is CASSTQSALAFF. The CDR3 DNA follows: TGTGCCAGTAGTACCCAATCCGCACTCGCTTTCTTT.

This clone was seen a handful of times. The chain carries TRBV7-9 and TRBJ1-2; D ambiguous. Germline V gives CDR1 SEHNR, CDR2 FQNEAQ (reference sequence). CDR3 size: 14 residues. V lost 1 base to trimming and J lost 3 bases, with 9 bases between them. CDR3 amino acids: CASSLDWEYYGYTF. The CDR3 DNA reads TGTGCCAGCAGCTTAGATTGGGAGTACTATGGCTACACCTTC.

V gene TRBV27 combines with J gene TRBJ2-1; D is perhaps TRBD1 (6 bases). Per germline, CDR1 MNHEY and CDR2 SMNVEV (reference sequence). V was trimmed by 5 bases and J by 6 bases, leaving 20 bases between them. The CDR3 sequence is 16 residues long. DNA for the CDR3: TGTGCCAGCAGTCCCCAGGGTTGGGGGCTCGCCAATGAGCAGTTCTTC. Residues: CASSPQGWGLANEQFF.

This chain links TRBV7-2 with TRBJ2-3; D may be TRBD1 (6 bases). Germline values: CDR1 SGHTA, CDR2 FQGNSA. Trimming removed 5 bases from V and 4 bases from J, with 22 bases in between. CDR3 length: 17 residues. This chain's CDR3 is CASSASPGTYVPDTQYF. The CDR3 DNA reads TGTGCCAGCAGCGCATCCCCCGGGACATACGTCCCAGATACGCAGTATTTT.

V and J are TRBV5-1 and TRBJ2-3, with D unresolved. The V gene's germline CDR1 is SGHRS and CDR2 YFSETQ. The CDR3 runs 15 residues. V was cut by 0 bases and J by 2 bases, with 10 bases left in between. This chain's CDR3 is CASSLESPSTDTQYF. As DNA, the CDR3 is TGCGCCAGCAGCTTGGAATCCCCTTCCACAGATACGCAGTATTTT. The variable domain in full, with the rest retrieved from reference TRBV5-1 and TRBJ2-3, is KAGVTQTPRYLIKTRGQQVTLSCSPISGHRSVSWYQQTPGQGLQFLFEYFSETQRNKGNFPGRFSGRQFSNSRSEMNVSTLELGDSALYLCASSLESPSTDTQYFGPGTRLTVL.

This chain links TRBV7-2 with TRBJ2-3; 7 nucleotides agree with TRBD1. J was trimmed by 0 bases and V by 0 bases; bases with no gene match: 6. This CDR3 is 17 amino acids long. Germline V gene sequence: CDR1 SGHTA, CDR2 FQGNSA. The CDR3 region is CASSLAGTEYSTDTQYF. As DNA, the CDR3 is TGTGCCAGCAGCTTAGCTGGGACAGAATATAGCACAGATACGCAGTATTTT.

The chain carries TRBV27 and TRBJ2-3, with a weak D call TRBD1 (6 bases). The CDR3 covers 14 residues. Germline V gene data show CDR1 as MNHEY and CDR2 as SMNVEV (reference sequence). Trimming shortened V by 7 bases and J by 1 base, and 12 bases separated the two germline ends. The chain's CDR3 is CASTYRVGTDTQYF. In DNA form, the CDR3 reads TGTGCCAGCACTTACAGGGTCGGCACAGATACGCAGTATTTT.

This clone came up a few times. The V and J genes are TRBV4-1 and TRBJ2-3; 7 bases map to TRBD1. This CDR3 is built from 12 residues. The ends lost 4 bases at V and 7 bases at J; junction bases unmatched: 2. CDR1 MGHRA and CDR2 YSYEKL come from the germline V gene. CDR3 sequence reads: CASSPQGNTQYF. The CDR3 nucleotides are TGCGCCAGCAGCCCACAGGGGAATACGCAGTATTTT.

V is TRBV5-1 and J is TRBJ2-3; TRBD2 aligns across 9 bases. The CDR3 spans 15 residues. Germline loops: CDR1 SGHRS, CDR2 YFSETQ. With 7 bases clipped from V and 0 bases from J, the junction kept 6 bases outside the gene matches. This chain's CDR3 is CASSRLAGSTDTQYF. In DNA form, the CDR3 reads TGCGCCAGCTCCAGGCTAGCGGGAAGCACAGATACGCAGTATTTT. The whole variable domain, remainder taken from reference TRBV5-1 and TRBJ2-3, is KAGVTQTPRYLIKTRGQQVTLSCSPISGHRSVSWYQQTPGQGLQFLFEYFSETQRNKGNFPGRFSGRQFSNSRSEMNVSTLELGDSALYLCASSRLAGSTDTQYFGPGTRLTVL.

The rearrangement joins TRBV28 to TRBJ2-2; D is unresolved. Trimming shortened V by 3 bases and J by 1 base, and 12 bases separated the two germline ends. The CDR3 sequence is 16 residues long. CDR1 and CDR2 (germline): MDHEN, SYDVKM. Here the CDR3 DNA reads TGTGCCAGCAGTTTCCTCACAGTCCAGAACACCGGGGAGCTGTTTTTT. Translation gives CASSFLTVQNTGELFF.

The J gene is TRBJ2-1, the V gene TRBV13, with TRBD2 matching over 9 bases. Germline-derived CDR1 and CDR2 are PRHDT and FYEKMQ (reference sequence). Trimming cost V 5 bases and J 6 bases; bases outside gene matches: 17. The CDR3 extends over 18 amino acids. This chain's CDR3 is CASSPSPLGIAGVNEQFF. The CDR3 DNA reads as TGTGCCAGCAGCCCTAGCCCCCTAGGGATAGCGGGAGTCAATGAGCAGTTCTTC.

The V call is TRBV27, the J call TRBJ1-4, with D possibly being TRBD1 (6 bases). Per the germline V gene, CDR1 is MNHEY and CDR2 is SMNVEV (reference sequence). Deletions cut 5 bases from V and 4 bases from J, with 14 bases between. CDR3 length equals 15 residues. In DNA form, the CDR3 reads TGTGCCAGCAGTCCCCACAGGGATCTTAATGAAAAACTGTTTTTT. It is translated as CASSPHRDLNEKLFF.

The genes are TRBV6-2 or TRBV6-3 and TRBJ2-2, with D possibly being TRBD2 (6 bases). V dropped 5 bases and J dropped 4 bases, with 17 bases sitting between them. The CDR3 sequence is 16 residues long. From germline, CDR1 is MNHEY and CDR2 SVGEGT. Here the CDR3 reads CASSPRLVTGTGELFF. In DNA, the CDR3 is TGTGCCAGCAGTCCCAGACTAGTAACGGGCACCGGGGAGCTGTTTTTT.

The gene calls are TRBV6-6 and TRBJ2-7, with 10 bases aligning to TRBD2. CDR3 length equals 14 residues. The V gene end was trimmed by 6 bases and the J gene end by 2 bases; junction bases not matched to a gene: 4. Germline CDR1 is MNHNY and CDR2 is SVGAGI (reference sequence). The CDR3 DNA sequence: TGTGCCAGCAGCCTCAGCGGGGGGGCCTACGAGCAGTACTTC. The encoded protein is CASSLSGGAYEQYF.

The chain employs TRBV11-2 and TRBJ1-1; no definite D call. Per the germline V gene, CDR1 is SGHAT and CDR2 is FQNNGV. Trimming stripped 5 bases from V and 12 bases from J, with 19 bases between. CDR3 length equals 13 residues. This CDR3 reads CASSLSVAVVSFF. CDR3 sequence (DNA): TGTGCCAGCAGCCTTTCAGTGGCAGTGGTGTCTTTCTTT. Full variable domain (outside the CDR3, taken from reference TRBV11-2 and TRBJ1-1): EAGVAQSPRYKIIEKRQSVAFWCNPISGHATLYWYQQILGQGPKLLIQFQNNGVVDDSQLPKDRFSAERLKGVDSTLKIQPAKLEDSAVYLCASSLSVAVVSFFGQGTRLTVV.

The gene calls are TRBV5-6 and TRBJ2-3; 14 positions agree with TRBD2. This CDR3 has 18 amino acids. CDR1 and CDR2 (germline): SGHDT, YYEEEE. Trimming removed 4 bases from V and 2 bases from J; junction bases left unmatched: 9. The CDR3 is CASSAGLAGDPITDTQYF. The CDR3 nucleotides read TGTGCCAGCAGCGCGGGACTAGCGGGGGACCCCATCACAGATACGCAGTATTTT.

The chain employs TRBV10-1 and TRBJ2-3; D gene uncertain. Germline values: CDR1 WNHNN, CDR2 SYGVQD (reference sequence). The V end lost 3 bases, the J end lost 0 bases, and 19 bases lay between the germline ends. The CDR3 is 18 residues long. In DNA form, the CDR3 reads TGCGCCAGCAGTGACATAAATTTCGGCAGGTCAAGCACAGATACGCAGTATTTT. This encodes CASSDINFGRSSTDTQYF.

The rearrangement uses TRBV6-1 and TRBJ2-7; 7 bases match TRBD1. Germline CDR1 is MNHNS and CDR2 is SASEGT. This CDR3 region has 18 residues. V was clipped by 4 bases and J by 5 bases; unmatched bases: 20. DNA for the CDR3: TGTGCCAGCAGTGTATCCGGGACAGCCCTGTTTTCGTCCAACGAGCAGTACTTC. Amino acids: CASSVSGTALFSSNEQYF.

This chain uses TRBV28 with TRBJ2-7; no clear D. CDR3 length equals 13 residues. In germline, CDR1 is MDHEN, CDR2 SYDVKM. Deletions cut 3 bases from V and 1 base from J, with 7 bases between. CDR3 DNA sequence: TGTGCCAGCAGTTTGGAGTCATCCTACGAGCAGTACTTC. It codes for CASSLESSYEQYF.

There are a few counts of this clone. CDR3 loop: CAWSRGYGYTF. CDR3 sequence (DNA): TGTGCCTGGAGTAGGGGATATGGCTACACCTTC. The gene calls are TRBV30 and TRBJ1-2; a possible D gene is TRBD1 (5 bases). Germline V gives CDR1 GTSNPN, CDR2 SVGIG (reference sequence). This CDR3 has 11 amino acids. V was pared by 2 bases and J by 5 bases, with 6 bases between.

CDR3 loop: CAWSQGGGNSPLHF. The DNA for the CDR3 is TGTGCCTGGAGTCAGGGAGGGGGTAATTCACCCCTCCACTTT. The V gene is TRBV30, the J gene TRBJ1-6, with D possibly being TRBD1 (6 bases). The germline V gene has CDR1 GTSNPN and CDR2 SVGIG (reference sequence). The CDR3 has 14 residues. Trimming stripped 2 bases from V and 6 bases from J, with 11 bases between.

CDR3 nucleotides: TGTGCCAGTAGTATACCGGGTGAAAAACTGTTTTTT. Its translation: CASSIPGEKLFF. This chain uses TRBV19 with TRBJ1-4; D is unclear. The CDR3 extends over 12 amino acids. V gave up 2 bases and J gave up 7 bases, with 5 bases separating them. Germline CDR1 reads LNHDA; CDR2 reads SQIVND (reference sequence). Full variable domain (missing parts from reference TRBV19 and TRBJ1-4): DGGITQSPKYLFRKEGQNVTLSCEQNLNHDAMYWYRQDPGQGLRLIYYSQIVNDFQKGDIAEGYSVSREKKESFPLTVTSAQKNPTAFYLCASSIPGEKLFFGSGTQLSVL.

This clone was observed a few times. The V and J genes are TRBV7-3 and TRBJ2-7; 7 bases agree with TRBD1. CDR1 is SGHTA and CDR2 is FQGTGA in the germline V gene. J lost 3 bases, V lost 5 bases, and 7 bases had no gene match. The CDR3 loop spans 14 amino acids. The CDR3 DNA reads TGTGCCAGCAGCCCCGGAGCAGGGGGCTACGAGCAGTACTTC. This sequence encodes CASSPGAGGYEQYF.

CDR3 sequence reads: CASSLSGTGRFNEQFF. The CDR3 DNA reads as TGTGCCAGCAGTTTATCTGGGACAGGGAGGTTCAATGAGCAGTTCTTC. The chain uses TRBV27 and TRBJ2-1, with TRBD1 matching 9 bases. Germline V gives CDR1 MNHEY, CDR2 SMNVEV (reference sequence). This CDR3 has 16 amino acids. Trimming took 0 bases from V and 6 from J; bases not matched to a gene: 6.

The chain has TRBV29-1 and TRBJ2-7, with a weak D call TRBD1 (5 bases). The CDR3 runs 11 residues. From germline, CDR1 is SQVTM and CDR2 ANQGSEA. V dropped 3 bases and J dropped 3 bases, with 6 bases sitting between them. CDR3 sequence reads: CSVEGRYEQYF. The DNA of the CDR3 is TGCAGCGTTGAGGGGCGCTACGAGCAGTACTTC.